This T cell receptor beta chain was profiled in a study of T-cell reconstitution after alpha-beta-depleted transplantation in children. The CDR3 is 14 amino acids. V was cut by 0 bases and J by 4 bases, with 9 bases left in between. Germline CDR1 is MGHRA and CDR2 is YSYEKL. Preparation of the TCRbeta library involved a method that used unique molecular identifiers. MiXCR, applied by TCRdb to the PCR reads, yields one record per CDR3 protein. The sample has around 600,000 distinct CDR3 sequences, roughly 17% seen once; the top ten hold about 1.1%. This specimen was PBMCs from the stem cell graft donor, taken from the stem cell graft. The V call is TRBV4-1, the J call TRBJ1-1; D unresolved. The TCR originated in a human donor who donated a stem cell graft to a child with acute myeloid leukemia. The CDR3 region is CASSQDLTLTEAFF. The CDR3 DNA reads as TGCGCCAGCAGCCAAGATCTAACCCTCACTGAAGCTTTCTTT.